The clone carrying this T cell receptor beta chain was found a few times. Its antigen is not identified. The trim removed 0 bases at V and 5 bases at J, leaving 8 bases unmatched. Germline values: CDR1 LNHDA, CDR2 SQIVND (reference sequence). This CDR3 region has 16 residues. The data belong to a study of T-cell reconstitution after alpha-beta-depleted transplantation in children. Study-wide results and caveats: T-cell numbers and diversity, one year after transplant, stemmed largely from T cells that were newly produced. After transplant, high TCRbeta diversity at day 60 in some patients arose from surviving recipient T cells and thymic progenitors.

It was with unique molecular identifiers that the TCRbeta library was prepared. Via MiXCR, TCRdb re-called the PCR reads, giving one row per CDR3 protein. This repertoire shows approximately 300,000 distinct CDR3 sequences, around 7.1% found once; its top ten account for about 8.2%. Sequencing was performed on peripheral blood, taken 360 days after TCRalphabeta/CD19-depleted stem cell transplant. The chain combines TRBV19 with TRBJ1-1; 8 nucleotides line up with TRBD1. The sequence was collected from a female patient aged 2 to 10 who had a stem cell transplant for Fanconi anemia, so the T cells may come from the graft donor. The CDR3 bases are TGTGCCAGTAGTATAGATCAGCAGGGGGCAAGGACTGAAGCTTTCTTT. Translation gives CASSIDQQGARTEAFF. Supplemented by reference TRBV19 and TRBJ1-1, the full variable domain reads DGGITQSPKYLFRKEGQNVTLSCEQNLNHDAMYWYRQDPGQGLRLIYYSQIVNDFQKGDIAEGYSVSREKKESFPLTVTSAQKNPTAFYLCASSIDQQGARTEAFFGQGTRLTVV.